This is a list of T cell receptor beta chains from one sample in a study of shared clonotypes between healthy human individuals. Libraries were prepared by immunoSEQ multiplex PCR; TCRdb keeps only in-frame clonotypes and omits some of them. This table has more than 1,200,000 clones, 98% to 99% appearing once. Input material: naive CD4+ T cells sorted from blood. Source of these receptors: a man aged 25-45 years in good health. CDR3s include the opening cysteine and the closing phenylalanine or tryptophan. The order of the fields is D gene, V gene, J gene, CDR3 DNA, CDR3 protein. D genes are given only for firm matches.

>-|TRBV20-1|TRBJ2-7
TGCAGTGCTAGTGGACCGTACGAGCAGTACTTC
CSASGPYEQYF
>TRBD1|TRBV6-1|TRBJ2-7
TGTGCCAGCAGGATAGGGACAGGCCCTTACGAGCAGTACTTC
CASRIGTGPYEQYF
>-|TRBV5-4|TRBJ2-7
TGTGCCAGCAGCTTGAGACAAGGCGCCTACGAGCAGTACTTC
CASSLRQGAYEQYF
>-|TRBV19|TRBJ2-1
TGTGCCAGTATTTCGAATCGGGAGTGGTTAATCTATGAGCAGTTCTTC
CASISNREWLIYEQFF
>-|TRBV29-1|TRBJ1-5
TGCAGCGTGAAAGCCGGGGGGGGCAATCAGCCCCAGCATTTT
CSVKAGGGNQPQHF
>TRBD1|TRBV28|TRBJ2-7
TGTGCCAGCAGTCGCACCGGGGACAGGGCGTACGAGCAGTACTTC
CASSRTGDRAYEQYF
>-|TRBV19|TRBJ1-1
TGTGCCAGTAGTCGGGAACAGGGTTTCCGAGCCACTGAAGCTTTCTTT
CASSREQGFRATEAFF
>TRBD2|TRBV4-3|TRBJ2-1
TGCGCCAGCAGCCAGCAAAGGGGAGGGAGGACGTCCTACAATGAGCAGTTCTTC
CASSQQRGGRTSYNEQFF
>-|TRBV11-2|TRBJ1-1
TGTGCCAGCAGCCCTGGATGGTCTCCCTCGAACACTGAAGCTTTCTTT
CASSPGWSPSNTEAFF
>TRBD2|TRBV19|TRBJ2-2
TGTGCCAGTAGTATCGATAGGGCCGGGACTAGCGGGAGGTTTACCGGGGAGCTGTTTTTT
CASSIDRAGTSGRFTGELFF
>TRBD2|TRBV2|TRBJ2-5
TGTGCCAGCAGCCCGTGGGGGGGGGATGAGACCCAGTACTTC
CASSPWGGDETQYF
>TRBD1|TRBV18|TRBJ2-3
TGTGCCAGCTCAGGGGGACAGAACACAGATACGCAGTATTTT
CASSGGQNTDTQYF
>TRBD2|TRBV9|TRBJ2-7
TGTGCCAGCAGCGTAGCCGGGACTAGCGGGACTTACGAGCAGTACTTC
CASSVAGTSGTYEQYF
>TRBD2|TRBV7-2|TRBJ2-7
TGTGCCAGCAGCTCCCTAGCGGGAGGGGGCCTCGAGCAGTACTTC
CASSSLAGGGLEQYF
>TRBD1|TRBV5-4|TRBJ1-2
TGTGCCAGCAGCCCTGAAGGGACAGGCCACTACACCTTC
CASSPEGTGHYTF
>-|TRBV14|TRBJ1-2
TGTGCCAGCAGCCAAGATCATCTGATTTTCTATGGCTACACCTTC
CASSQDHLIFYGYTF
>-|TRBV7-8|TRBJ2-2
TGTGCCAGCAGCCCTGCTAGGCCCGGGGAGCTGTTTTTT
CASSPARPGELFF
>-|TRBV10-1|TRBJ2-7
TGCGCCAGCAGTGATCCCGGGACCGTCGATGAGCAGTACTTC
CASSDPGTVDEQYF
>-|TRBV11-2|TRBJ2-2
TGTGCCAGCAGCTCCTTGGACAGAAACACCGGGGAGCTGTTTTTT
CASSSLDRNTGELFF
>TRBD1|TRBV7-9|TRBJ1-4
TGTGCCAGCAGCTACGGACAGGGTTTTGCTAATGAAAAACTGTTTTTT
CASSYGQGFANEKLFF
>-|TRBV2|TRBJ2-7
TGTGCCAGCAGTGAATTAGGTTACGAGCAGTACTTC
CASSELGYEQYF
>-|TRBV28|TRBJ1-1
TGTGCCAGCAGAACAGGGAACACTGAAGCTTTCTTT
CASRTGNTEAFF
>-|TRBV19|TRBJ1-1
TGTGCCAGTAGCTCAGCACAGAAGAACACTGAAGCTTTCTTT
CASSSAQKNTEAFF